This T cell receptor beta chain was recorded in a study of control samples from healthy donors and cancer patients. Assay used: immunoSEQ multiplex PCR; TCRdb lists only in-frame clones, some missing. The profile shows 100,000 to 150,000 clones, over 85% of them singletons. The germline V gene has CDR1 MNHEY and CDR2 SVGAGI. Deletions cut 7 bases from V and 4 bases from J, with 16 bases between. The CDR3 spans 14 residues. About this clone itself: The sample has other DNA sequences that encode this CDR3 too.

The sample comprised blood. The chain joins TRBV6-5 to TRBJ2-5; a weak D match, TRBD2 (7 bases). The TCR comes from a man younger than 35 in good health. The CDR3 DNA reads TGTGCCAGCACCCCGGGGGGCGGGGCAGAGACCCAGTACTTC. Its translation: CASTPGGGAETQYF.